A selection of T cell receptor beta chains follows, all from one sample in a study of blood T cell repertoires in COVID-19. Assay: immunoSEQ multiplex PCR; the TCRdb copy retains only in-frame clones and omits some. The data hold about 74,000 clones, with 88% observed a single time. Material: peripheral blood. Receptors originate from a woman at least 80 years old with active or convalescent COVID-19. Each CDR3 is given with its conserved first and last residue. The order of the fields is J gene, D gene, V gene, clone size, CDR3 protein, CDR3 DNA. The D gene is left open where the match is weak. Clone size is stated in some rows and not others, as once, few, many or a class when expanded.

TRBJ1-1 | . | TRBV19 | . | CASSPKTGVRAFF | TGTGCCAGTAGTCCTAAGACAGGTGTACGAGCTTTCTTT
TRBJ2-7 | . | TRBV7-9 | . | CASSLAEAYEQYF | TGTGCCAGCAGCTTAGCGGAAGCGTACGAGCAGTACTTC
TRBJ2-5 | . | TRBV7-2 | . | CASSLGGRETQYF | TGTGCCAGCAGCTTAGGGGGGCGGGAGACCCAGTACTTC
TRBJ2-6 | . | TRBV5-1 | . | CASSLRSSGANVLTF | TGCGCCAGCAGCTTGCGGAGCTCTGGGGCCAACGTCCTGACTTTC
TRBJ1-1 | TRBD1 | TRBV4-2 | . | CASSTLTGGTEAFF | TGTGCCAGCAGCACCTTGACAGGGGGCACTGAAGCTTTCTTT
TRBJ2-5 | . | TRBV5-1 | once | CASSFSGQETQYF | TGCGCCAGCAGCTTTTCGGGGCAAGAGACCCAGTACTTC
TRBJ1-1 | . | TRBV2 | few | CASSDLGAVNTEAFF | TGTGCCAGCAGTGATTTGGGTGCGGTGAACACTGAAGCTTTCTTT
TRBJ2-2 | TRBD1 | TRBV24-1 | few | CATSPDGTGNTGELFF | TGTGCCACCAGTCCAGACGGGACAGGGAACACCGGGGAGCTGTTTTTT
TRBJ1-1 | . | TRBV19 | . | CASRSQADGMNTEAFF | TGTGCCAGTAGGTCGCAGGCCGACGGGATGAACACTGAAGCTTTCTTT
TRBJ2-7 | . | TRBV9 | . | CASSVQGLGGQYF | TGTGCCAGCAGCGTACAAGGCCTCGGGGGTCAGTACTTC
TRBJ1-2 | TRBD1 | TRBV6-6 | . | CASSTPDRFYGYTF | TGTGCCAGCAGTACCCCGGACAGGTTCTATGGCTACACCTTC
TRBJ2-3 | . | TRBV10-2 | . | CASSVVRRETDTQYF | TGCGCCAGCAGTGTTGTGAGGCGGGAAACAGATACGCAGTATTTT
TRBJ1-4 | . | TRBV19 | . | CASSHYRATNEKLFF | TGTGCCAGTAGTCATTACAGGGCAACTAATGAAAAACTGTTTTTT
TRBJ1-2 | . | TRBV28 | once | CASSPEGVQDYGYTF | TGTGCCAGCAGCCCCGAAGGGGTTCAGGACTATGGCTACACCTTC
TRBJ2-5 | . | TRBV10-1 | . | CASSDGRQGEETQYF | TGCGCCAGCAGTGACGGGAGACAGGGCGAAGAGACCCAGTACTTC
TRBJ1-4 | TRBD1 | TRBV10-2 | . | CASSESGLGQGAEKLFF | TGCGCCAGCAGTGAGTCCGGCCTAGGACAGGGGGCTGAAAAACTGTTTTTT
TRBJ1-2 | . | TRBV27 | . | CASSFRGETYGYTF | TGTGCCAGCAGTTTTCGGGGGGAGACCTATGGCTACACCTTC
TRBJ2-1 | TRBD2 | TRBV19 | . | CASVPGTSLYNEQFF | TGTGCCAGTGTGCCGGGGACTAGCCTTTATAATGAGCAGTTCTTC
TRBJ2-1 | TRBD2 | TRBV6-6 | . | CASITGGRFNEQFF | TGTGCCAGCATCACGGGAGGCAGGTTCAATGAGCAGTTCTTC
TRBJ2-1 | TRBD2 | TRBV11-3 | . | CASRAGGPRHNEQFF | TGTGCCAGCAGAGCGGGAGGGCCCCGGCACAATGAGCAGTTCTTC
TRBJ2-2 | . | TRBV3-1/TRBV3-2 | . | CASSQTRFPNTGELFF | TGTGCCAGCAGCCAAACTCGCTTCCCGAACACCGGGGAGCTGTTTTTT
TRBJ2-5 | . | TRBV5-4 | . | CASSFGSRETQYF | TGTGCCAGCAGCTTTGGTAGCCGGGAGACCCAGTACTTC
TRBJ1-1 | . | TRBV19 | . | CASSTYLRSFEAFF | TGTGCCAGTAGTACTTATCTCCGGTCCTTTGAAGCTTTCTTT
TRBJ2-4 | TRBD2 | TRBV4-3 | . | CASSQVLIGGSRVKNIQYF | TGCGCCAGCAGCCAAGTCCTCATTGGCGGGAGTCGGGTCAAAAACATTCAGTACTTC
TRBJ1-2 | TRBD1 | TRBV19 | . | CASSRGTGDGYTF | TGTGCCAGTAGTAGAGGGACAGGGGATGGCTACACCTTC
TRBJ1-3 | . | TRBV30 | . | CAWRLRGNTIYF | TGTGCCTGGAGACTTCGAGGAAACACCATATATTTT
TRBJ1-2 | . | TRBV6-5 | . | CASKKRGGYTF | TGTGCCAGCAAGAAAAGGGGCGGCTACACCTTC
TRBJ2-7 | TRBD2 | TRBV7-8 | . | CASSLSGSGSYEQYF | TGTGCCAGCAGCCTCAGCGGGAGTGGCTCCTACGAGCAGTACTTC
TRBJ1-5 | TRBD1 | TRBV5-8 | . | CASSLDRGRSNQPQHF | TGTGCCAGCAGCTTGGACAGGGGGCGCAGCAATCAGCCCCAGCATTTT
TRBJ1-2 | . | TRBV5-4 | . | CASSPYRTVNYGYTF | TGTGCCAGCAGCCCGTACCGGACTGTTAACTATGGCTACACCTTC
TRBJ2-3 | TRBD2 | TRBV7-9 | . | CASSSSRTGGGGTDTQYF | TGTGCCAGCAGCTCCTCCCGCACTGGCGGGGGGGGCACAGATACGCAGTATTTT
TRBJ2-1 | . | TRBV11-2 | . | CASSLATTYNEQFF | TGTGCCAGCAGCTTAGCGACGACTTACAATGAGCAGTTCTTC
TRBJ2-3 | . | TRBV11-3 | once | CASSLGGAPSTDTQYF | TGTGCCAGCAGCTTAGGCGGGGCCCCTAGCACAGATACGCAGTATTTT
TRBJ1-2 | TRBD1 | TRBV5-1 | . | CASSPGTANYGYTF | TGCGCCAGCAGCCCGGGGACAGCCAACTATGGCTACACCTTC
TRBJ2-7 | . | TRBV5-4 | few | CASSSTMTGSYEQYF | TGTGCCAGCAGCTCAACCATGACAGGCTCCTACGAGCAGTACTTC
TRBJ2-3 | TRBD1 | TRBV5-4 | . | CASSSSGTGFIFGTDTQYF | TGTGCCAGCAGCTCCTCCGGGACAGGTTTCATCTTCGGCACAGATACGCAGTATTTT
TRBJ2-3 | TRBD2 | TRBV20-1 | . | CSVAGDTQYF | TGCAGTGTAGCGGGGGATACGCAGTATTTT
TRBJ1-5 | TRBD1 | TRBV3-1/TRBV3-2 | . | CASSPGQGDQPQHF | TGTGCCAGCAGCCCCGGACAGGGAGATCAGCCCCAGCATTTT
TRBJ1-2 | TRBD1 | TRBV5-8 | . | CASSVTGFDYGYTF | TGTGCCAGCAGCGTGACAGGGTTCGACTATGGCTACACCTTC
TRBJ2-1 | TRBD2 | TRBV4-3 | . | CASSRRLAGMMGNEQFF | TGCGCCAGCAGCCGCCGACTAGCGGGGATGATGGGGAATGAGCAGTTCTTC
TRBJ2-3 | . | TRBV4-1 | . | CASSQDTLSTDTQYF | TGCGCCAGCAGCCAAGACACTCTCAGCACAGATACGCAGTATTTT
TRBJ2-7 | . | TRBV7-9 | . | CASSLARAHEQYF | TGTGCCAGCAGCTTAGCGCGGGCCCACGAGCAGTACTTC
TRBJ1-3 | . | TRBV3-1/TRBV3-2 | . | CASSHPGDGRNTIYF | TGTGCCAGCAGCCACCCGGGTGATGGCCGAAACACCATATATTTT